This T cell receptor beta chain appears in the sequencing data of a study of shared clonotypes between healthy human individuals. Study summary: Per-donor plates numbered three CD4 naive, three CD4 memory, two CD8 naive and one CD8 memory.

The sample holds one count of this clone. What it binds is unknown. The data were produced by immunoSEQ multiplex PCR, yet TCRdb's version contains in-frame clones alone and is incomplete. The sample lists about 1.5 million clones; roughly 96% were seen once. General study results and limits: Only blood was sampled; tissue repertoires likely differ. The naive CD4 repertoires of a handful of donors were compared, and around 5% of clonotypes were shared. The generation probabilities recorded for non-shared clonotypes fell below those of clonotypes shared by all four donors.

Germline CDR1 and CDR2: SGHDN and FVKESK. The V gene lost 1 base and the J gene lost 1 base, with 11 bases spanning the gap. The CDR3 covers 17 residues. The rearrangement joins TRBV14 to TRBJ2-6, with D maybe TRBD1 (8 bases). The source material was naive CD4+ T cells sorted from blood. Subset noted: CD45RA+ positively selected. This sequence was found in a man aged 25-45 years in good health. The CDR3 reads CASSQAQGGSGANVLTF. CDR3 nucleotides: TGTGCCAGCAGCCAAGCACAGGGGGGGTCTGGGGCCAACGTCCTGACTTTC.